The subject of this entry is one T cell receptor beta chain. This entry comes from a study of blood T cell repertoires in COVID-19. Authors' analysis steps: Amplified reference gene primers provided the basis for estimating nucleated cell counts. Using immunoSEQ multiplex PCR, the repertoire was profiled, and TCRdb retains in-frame clones only, with some absent. Clone size and V and J calls were adopted from that table, with D and trimming inferred from the DNA. This table has some 270,000 clones, around 81% appearing once. In germline, CDR1 is LGHNA, CDR2 YSLEER. This CDR3 is 16 amino acids long. Trimming removed 0 bases at V and 2 bases at J, with 14 bases between.

Sequencing used peripheral blood. The chain is built from TRBV4-3 and TRBJ2-7; D gene unclear. The source is a person aged 65 to 85 with COVID-19, enrolled during active disease. The CDR3: CASSQDLELPTYEQYF. As DNA, the CDR3 is TGCGCCAGCAGCCAAGATTTGGAGCTTCCGACCTACGAGCAGTACTTC.